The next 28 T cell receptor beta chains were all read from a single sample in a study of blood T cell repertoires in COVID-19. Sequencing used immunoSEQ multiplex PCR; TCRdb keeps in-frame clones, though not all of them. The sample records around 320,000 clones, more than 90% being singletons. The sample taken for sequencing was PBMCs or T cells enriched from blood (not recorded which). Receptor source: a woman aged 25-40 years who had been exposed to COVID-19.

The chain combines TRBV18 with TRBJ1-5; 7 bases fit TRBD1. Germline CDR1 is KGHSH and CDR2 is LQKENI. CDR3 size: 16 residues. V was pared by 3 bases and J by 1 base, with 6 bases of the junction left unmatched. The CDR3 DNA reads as TGTGCCAGCTCACCGCAGGGGGGAAGGAGCAATCAGCCCCAGCATTTT. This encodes CASSPQGGRSNQPQHF.

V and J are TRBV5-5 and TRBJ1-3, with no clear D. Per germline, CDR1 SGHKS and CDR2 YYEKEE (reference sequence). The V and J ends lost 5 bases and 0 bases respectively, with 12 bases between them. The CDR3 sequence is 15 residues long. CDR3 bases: TGTGCCAGCAGGGAGCCGGGTAGCTCTGGAAACACCATATATTTT. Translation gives CASREPGSSGNTIYF.

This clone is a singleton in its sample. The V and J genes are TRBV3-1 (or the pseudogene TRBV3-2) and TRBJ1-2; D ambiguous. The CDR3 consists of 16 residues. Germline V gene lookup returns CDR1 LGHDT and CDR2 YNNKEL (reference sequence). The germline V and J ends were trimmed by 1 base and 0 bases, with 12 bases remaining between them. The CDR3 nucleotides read TGTGCCAGCAGCCAAGGGTGGAGCAGTACTAACTATGGCTACACCTTC. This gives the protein CASSQGWSSTNYGYTF.

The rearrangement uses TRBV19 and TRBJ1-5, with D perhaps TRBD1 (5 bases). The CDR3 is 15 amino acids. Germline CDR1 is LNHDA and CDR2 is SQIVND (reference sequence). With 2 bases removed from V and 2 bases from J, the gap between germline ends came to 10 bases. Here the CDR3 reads CASSIRPRGNQPQHF. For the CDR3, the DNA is TGTGCCAGTAGTATACGGCCCAGGGGCAATCAGCCCCAGCATTTT.

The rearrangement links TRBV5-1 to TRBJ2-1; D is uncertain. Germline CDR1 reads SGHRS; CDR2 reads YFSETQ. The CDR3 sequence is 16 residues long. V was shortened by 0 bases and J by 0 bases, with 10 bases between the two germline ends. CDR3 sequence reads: CASSLAGRSSYNEQFF. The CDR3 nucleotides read TGCGCCAGCAGCTTGGCCGGCCGGAGCTCCTACAATGAGCAGTTCTTC.

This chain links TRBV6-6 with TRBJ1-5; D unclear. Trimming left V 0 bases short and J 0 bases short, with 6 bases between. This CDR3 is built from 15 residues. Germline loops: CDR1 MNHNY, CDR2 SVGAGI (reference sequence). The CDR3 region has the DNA TGTGCCAGCAGTTACTCATTCAATAGCAATCAGCCCCAGCATTTT. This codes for CASSYSFNSNQPQHF.

The CDR3 region has the DNA TGCGCCAGCAGCCAAGATTATCGGGGGACTAACTATGGCTACACCTTC. Protein product: CASSQDYRGTNYGYTF. The V and J genes are TRBV4-1 and TRBJ1-2; possibly TRBD1 for D (5 bases). With 0 bases removed from V and 0 bases from J, the gap between germline ends came to 11 bases. The germline CDR1 and CDR2 sequences are MGHRA and YSYEKL. CDR3 length equals 16 residues.

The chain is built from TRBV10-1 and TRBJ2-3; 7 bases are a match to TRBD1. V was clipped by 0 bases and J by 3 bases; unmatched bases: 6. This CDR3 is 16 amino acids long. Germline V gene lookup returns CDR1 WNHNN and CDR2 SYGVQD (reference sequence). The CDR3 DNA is TGCGCCAGCAGTGAGTCCAGGACAGGTACGACAGATACGCAGTATTTT. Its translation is CASSESRTGTTDTQYF.

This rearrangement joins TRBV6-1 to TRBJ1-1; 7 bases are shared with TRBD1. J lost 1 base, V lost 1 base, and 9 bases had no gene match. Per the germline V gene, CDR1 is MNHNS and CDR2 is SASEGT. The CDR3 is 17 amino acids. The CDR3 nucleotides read TGTGCCAGCAGTGAAGGATGGGGACAGCCGAGGAACACTGAAGCTTTCTTT. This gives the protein CASSEGWGQPRNTEAFF.

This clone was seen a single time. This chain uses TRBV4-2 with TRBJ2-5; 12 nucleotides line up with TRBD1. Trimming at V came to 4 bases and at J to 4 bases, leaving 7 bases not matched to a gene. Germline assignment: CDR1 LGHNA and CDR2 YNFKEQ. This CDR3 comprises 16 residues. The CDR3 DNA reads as TGTGCCAGCAGCCCCAAACCGGGACAGGGGGCAGAGACCCAGTACTTC. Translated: CASSPKPGQGAETQYF.

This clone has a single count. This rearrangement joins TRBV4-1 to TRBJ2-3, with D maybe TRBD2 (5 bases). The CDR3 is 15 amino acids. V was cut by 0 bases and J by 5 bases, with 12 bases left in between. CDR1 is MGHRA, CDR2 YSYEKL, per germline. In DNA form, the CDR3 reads TGCGCCAGCAGCCAAGACGGGCGGACTGGAGATACGCAGTATTTT. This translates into CASSQDGRTGDTQYF.

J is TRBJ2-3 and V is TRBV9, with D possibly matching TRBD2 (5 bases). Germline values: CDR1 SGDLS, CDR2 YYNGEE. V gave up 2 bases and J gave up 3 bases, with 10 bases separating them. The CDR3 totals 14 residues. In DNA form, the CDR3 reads TGTGCCAGCAGCGTGGAACCGGGGACAGATACGCAGTATTTT. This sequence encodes CASSVEPGTDTQYF.

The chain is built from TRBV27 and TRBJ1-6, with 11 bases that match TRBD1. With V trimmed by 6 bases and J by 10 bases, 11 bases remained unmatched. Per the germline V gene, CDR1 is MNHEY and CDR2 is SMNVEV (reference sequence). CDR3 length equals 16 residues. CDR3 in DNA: TGTGCCAGCAGGCCCCCCGGGACAGGGGGACCCTCACCCCTCCACTTT. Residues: CASRPPGTGGPSPLHF.

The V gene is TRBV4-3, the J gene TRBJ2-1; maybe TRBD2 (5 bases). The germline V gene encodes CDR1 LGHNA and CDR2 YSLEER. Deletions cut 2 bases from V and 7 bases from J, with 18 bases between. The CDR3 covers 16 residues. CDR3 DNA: TGCGCCAGCAGCCAAATAGTATATCTAGCTTCAAATGAGCAGTTCTTC. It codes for CASSQIVYLASNEQFF.

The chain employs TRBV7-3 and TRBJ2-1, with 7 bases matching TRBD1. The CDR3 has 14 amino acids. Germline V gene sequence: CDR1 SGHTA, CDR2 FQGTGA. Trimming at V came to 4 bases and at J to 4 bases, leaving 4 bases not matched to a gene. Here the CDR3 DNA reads TGTGCCAGCAGCTCGACAGGGACGTACAATGAGCAGTTCTTC. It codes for CASSSTGTYNEQFF.

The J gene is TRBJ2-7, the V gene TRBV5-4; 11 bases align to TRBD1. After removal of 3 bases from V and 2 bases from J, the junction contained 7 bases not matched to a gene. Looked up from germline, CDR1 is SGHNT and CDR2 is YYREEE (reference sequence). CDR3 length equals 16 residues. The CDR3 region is CASSSGRDRGTYEQYF. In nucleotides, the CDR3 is TGTGCCAGCAGCTCGGGCCGGGACAGGGGGACCTACGAGCAGTACTTC.

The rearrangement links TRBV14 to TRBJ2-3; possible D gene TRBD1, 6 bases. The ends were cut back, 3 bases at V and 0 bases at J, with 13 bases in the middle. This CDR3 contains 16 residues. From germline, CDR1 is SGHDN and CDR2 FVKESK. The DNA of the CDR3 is TGTGCCAGCAGCCACGTAAACAGGGAGAGCACAGATACGCAGTATTTT. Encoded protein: CASSHVNRESTDTQYF.

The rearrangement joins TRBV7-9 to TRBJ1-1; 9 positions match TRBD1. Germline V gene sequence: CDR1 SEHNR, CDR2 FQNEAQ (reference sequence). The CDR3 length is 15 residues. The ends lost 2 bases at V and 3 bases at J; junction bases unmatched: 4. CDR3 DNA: TGTGCCAGCAGCTTAACAGGGGGCAGGGACACTGAAGCTTTCTTT. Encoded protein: CASSLTGGRDTEAFF.

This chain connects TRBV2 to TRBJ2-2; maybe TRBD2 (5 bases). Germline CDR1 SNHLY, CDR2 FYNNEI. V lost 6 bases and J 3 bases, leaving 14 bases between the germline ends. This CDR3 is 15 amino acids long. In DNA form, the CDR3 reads TGTGCCAGCAGCGAGTCGGCGGGCTACACCGGGGAGCTGTTTTTT. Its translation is CASSESAGYTGELFF.

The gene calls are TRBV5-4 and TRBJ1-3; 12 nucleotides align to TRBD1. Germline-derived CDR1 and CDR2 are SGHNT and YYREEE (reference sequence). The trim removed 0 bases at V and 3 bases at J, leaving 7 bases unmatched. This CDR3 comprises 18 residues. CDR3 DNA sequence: TGTGCCAGCAGCTTGGGGGACAGGGGGCGCGACGATGGAAACACCATATATTTT. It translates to CASSLGDRGRDDGNTIYF.

CDR3 in amino acids: CASSRGGAFNSPLHF. For the CDR3, the DNA is TGCGCCAGCAGCCGCGGGGGGGCGTTTAATTCACCCCTCCACTTT. The chain links TRBV5-1 to TRBJ1-6, with D possibly matching TRBD1 (6 bases). The CDR3 covers 15 residues. Trimming pared 4 bases from V and 6 bases from J, leaving 14 bases between. The germline V gene encodes CDR1 SGHRS and CDR2 YFSETQ.

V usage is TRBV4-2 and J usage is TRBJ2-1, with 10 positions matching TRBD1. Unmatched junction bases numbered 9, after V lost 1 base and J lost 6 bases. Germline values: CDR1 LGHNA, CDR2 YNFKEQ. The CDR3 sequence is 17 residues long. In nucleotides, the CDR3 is TGTGCCAGCAGCCAAGGAACTCTAGGGGACAGGGGCAATGAGCAGTTCTTC. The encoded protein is CASSQGTLGDRGNEQFF.

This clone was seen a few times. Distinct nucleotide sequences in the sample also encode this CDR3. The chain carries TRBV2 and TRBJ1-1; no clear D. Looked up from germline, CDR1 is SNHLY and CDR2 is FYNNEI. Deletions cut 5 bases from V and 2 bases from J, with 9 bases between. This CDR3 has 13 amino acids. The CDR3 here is CASSLQQNTEAFF. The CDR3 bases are TGTGCCAGCAGTTTACAGCAAAACACTGAAGCTTTCTTT.

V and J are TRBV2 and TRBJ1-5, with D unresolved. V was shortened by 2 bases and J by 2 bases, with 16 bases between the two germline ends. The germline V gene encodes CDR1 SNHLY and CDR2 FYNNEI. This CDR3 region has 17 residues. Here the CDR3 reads CASSETIAPTGNQPQHF. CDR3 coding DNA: TGTGCCAGCAGTGAAACGATTGCCCCTACGGGCAATCAGCCCCAGCATTTT.

Written as DNA, the CDR3 is TGTGCCAGCAGCTCGCAGGTGGGCGAGCAGTACTTC. Translated, it gives CASSSQVGEQYF. V is TRBV13 and J is TRBJ2-7; D is unresolved. Germline CDR1 and CDR2: PRHDT and FYEKMQ (reference sequence). Trimming removed 4 bases at V and 6 bases at J, with 10 bases between. The CDR3 covers 12 residues.

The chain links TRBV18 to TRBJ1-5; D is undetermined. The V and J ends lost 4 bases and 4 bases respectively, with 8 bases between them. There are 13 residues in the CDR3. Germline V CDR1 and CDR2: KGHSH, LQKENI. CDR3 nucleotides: TGTGCCAGCTCACTGCAGGAAAATCAGCCCCAGCATTTT. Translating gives CASSLQENQPQHF. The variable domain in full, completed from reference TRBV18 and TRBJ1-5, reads NAGVMQNPRHLVRRRGQEARLRCSPMKGHSHVYWYRQLPEEGLKFMVYLQKENIIDESGMPKERFSAEFPKEGPSILRIQQVVRGDSAAYFCASSLQENQPQHFGDGTRLSIL.

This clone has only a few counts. The CDR3 coding sequence is TGTGCCAGCAGTCCCAGGGGCCCATATGGCTACACCTTC. It encodes CASSPRGPYGYTF. The chain links TRBV12-3 or TRBV12-4 to TRBJ1-2, with D possibly TRBD1 on 6 matching bases. The CDR3 is made up of 13 amino acids. Deletions cut 5 bases from V and 5 bases from J, with 12 bases between.

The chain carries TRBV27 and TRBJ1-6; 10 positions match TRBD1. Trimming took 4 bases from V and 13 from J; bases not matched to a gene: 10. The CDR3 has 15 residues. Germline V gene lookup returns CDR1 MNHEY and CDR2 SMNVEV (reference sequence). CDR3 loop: CASSSFRDRGFPLHF. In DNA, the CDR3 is TGTGCCAGCAGTTCCTTCCGGGACAGGGGTTTCCCCCTCCACTTT.